Below are 30 T cell receptor beta chains sequenced from a single sample in a study of regulatory T cells in long-lasting Graves disease. Time point: persistent/refractory GD, antithyroid drugs over 5 years with positive TRAb. Extracted RNA from PBMCs served as the source of the TCR library. Combining iRepertoire HTBI primers with Arm-PCR of CDR3 regions, the authors built TCR beta libraries. Each CDR3 protein is one row after TCRdb ran MiXCR on the multiplex PCR reads. This sample carries 300,000 to 350,000 distinct CDR3 sequences, about 18% of them seen once, and the ten largest clones take 25% to 30%. The source was peripheral blood mononuclear cells (PBMCs), collected when the disease was refractory, from a patient treated with antithyroid drugs. Receptor source: a female donor with Graves disease.

This clonotype was observed a few times. This chain connects TRBV7-3 to TRBJ2-5; TRBD2 agrees at 16 bases. The germline V gene encodes CDR1 SGHTA and CDR2 FQGTGA. V was pared by 5 bases and J by 5 bases, with 5 bases of the junction left unmatched. The CDR3 totals 16 residues. The CDR3 is CASSRGTSGRDETQYF. The CDR3 bases are TGTGCCAGCAGCCGAGGGACTAGCGGGAGGGATGAGACCCAGTACTTC.

This clonotype has just a few counts. This chain joins TRBV10-3 and TRBJ1-1; 7 bases match TRBD1. Germline V gene sequence: CDR1 ENHRY, CDR2 SYGVKD. This CDR3 has 14 residues. Losses at the gene ends were 6 bases for V and 3 bases for J; bases not matched to a gene: 7. CDR3 protein: CAIRRRDSYTEAFF. DNA for the CDR3: TGTGCCATCAGACGAAGGGACAGTTACACTGAAGCTTTCTTT.

This clonotype was seen a handful of times. This chain links TRBV5-1 with TRBJ2-2, with 8 bases identical to TRBD2. Unmatched junction bases numbered 11, after V lost 0 bases and J lost 7 bases. CDR1 and CDR2 from the germline V gene are SGHRS and YFSETQ. This CDR3 is 17 amino acids long. CDR3 amino acids: CASSLGSGMVSSGELFF. As DNA, the CDR3 is TGCGCCAGCAGCTTGGGTAGCGGGATGGTTTCGAGCGGGGAGCTGTTTTTT.

The chain joins TRBV10-3 to TRBJ1-1, with 7 bases fitting TRBD1. The CDR3 covers 16 residues. The J segment lost 4 bases and the V segment lost 5 bases, leaving 13 bases of the junction unmatched. The germline V gene has CDR1 ENHRY and CDR2 SYGVKD. The DNA for the CDR3 is TGTGCCATCAGTTGCCGGGTACAGGGGCCGAGCACTGAAGCTTTCTTT. Amino acid sequence: CAISCRVQGPSTEAFF.

There are many counts of this clonotype. V gene TRBV29-1 combines with J gene TRBJ2-7, with 7 bases that match TRBD2. Per germline, CDR1 SQVTM and CDR2 ANQGSEA. Trimming took 4 bases from V and 4 from J; bases not matched to a gene: 13. This CDR3 comprises 15 residues. CDR3 sequence: CSVGGGRASIYEQYF. The CDR3 coding sequence is TGCAGCGTTGGAGGTGGGAGGGCCAGTATTTACGAGCAGTACTTC.

This clonotype was counted only a few times. V gene TRBV7-2 combines with J gene TRBJ1-5; D gene unclear. Germline values: CDR1 SGHTA, CDR2 FQGNSA. Trimming left V 1 base short and J 4 bases short, with 20 bases between. This CDR3 region has 18 residues. CDR3 in DNA: TGTGCCAGCAGCTTAGTCGCAGACCACAAATATCGGAATCAGCCCCAGCATTTT. This codes for CASSLVADHKYRNQPQHF.

The chain employs TRBV15 and TRBJ2-2; no reliable D call. Looked up from germline, CDR1 is LNHNV and CDR2 is YYDKDF (reference sequence). The CDR3 contains 13 residues. Trimming removed 0 bases from V and 3 bases from J, with 2 bases in between. In DNA form, the CDR3 reads TGTGCCACCAGCAGAGAGGACACCGGGGAGCTGTTTTTT. Translation: CATSREDTGELFF.

Comments on this clonotype: A much larger clone differs from this one at a single base, so this may be a read error. The CDR3 region has the DNA TGTGCCAGCAGTCTCACCGGGACAGGGACAAGCGCCCTCCACTTT. Translation: CASSLTGTGTSALHF. The V gene is TRBV27, the J gene TRBJ1-6; 9 bases fit TRBD1. Germline CDR1 and CDR2: MNHEY and SMNVEV (reference sequence). V lost 5 bases and J lost 14; bases outside the gene matches: 13. The CDR3 has 15 amino acids.

The CDR3 DNA is TGCGCCAGCAGCCCGGGTCCCCCCGGGAGCAATCAGCCCCAGCATTTT. The encoded protein is CASSPGPPGSNQPQHF. The chain is built from TRBV4-1 and TRBJ1-5; D not certain. The CDR3 sequence is 16 residues long. Germline CDR1 is MGHRA and CDR2 is YSYEKL. V lost 4 bases, J lost 1 base, and 14 bases lay in between.

J is TRBJ1-6 and V is TRBV9; D is possibly TRBD1 (5 bases). The germline gives CDR1 SGDLS, CDR2 YYNGEE. The CDR3 covers 14 residues. V shed 0 bases and J shed 7 bases, with 8 bases lying between them. The CDR3 DNA reads as TGTGCCAGCAGCGTAGAAGGGGAGAATTCACCCCTCCACTTT. This encodes CASSVEGENSPLHF.

The gene calls are TRBV7-2 and TRBJ2-5, with 11 nucleotides matching TRBD1. With V trimmed by 3 bases and J by 5 bases, 5 bases remained unmatched. Germline V gene lookup returns CDR1 SGHTA and CDR2 FQGNSA. The CDR3 contains 15 residues. CDR3 residues: CASSFGQGARETQYF. The CDR3 bases are TGTGCCAGCAGCTTTGGACAGGGGGCGCGGGAGACCCAGTACTTC.

This clonotype appeared a few times. CDR3 DNA sequence: TGTGCCAGCAGCTTACGGGTTACAGGGGGGGACCAGCCCCAGCATTTT. Protein sequence: CASSLRVTGGDQPQHF. The V gene is TRBV11-2, the J gene TRBJ1-5; 8 bases are shared with TRBD1. The V segment lost 2 bases and the J segment 7 bases; nucleotides outside the gene matches: 10. Germline V gene data show CDR1 as SGHAT and CDR2 as FQNNGV. The length of the CDR3 is 16 residues.

In this sample, this clonotype turned up many times. This sequence joins TRBV27 and TRBJ2-7; 8 nucleotides match TRBD2. Per the germline V gene, CDR1 is MNHEY and CDR2 is SMNVEV (reference sequence). After removal of 6 bases from V and 2 bases from J, the junction contained 6 bases not matched to a gene. This CDR3 has 14 amino acids. CDR3 sequence: CASSPGGVAYEQYF. CDR3 nucleotides: TGTGCCAGCAGCCCGGGGGGGGTCGCCTACGAGCAGTACTTC.

This clonotype occurred a few times. The rearrangement uses TRBV10-3 and TRBJ2-5; 9 positions agree with TRBD2. Germline V gene lookup returns CDR1 ENHRY and CDR2 SYGVKD. Trimming at V came to 3 bases and at J to 5 bases, leaving 7 bases not matched to a gene. The CDR3 spans 15 residues. The CDR3, as DNA: TGTGCCATCAGTGACGCAGGGACTAGCTTGGAGACCCAGTACTTC. It is translated as CAISDAGTSLETQYF.

This clonotype was detected only a few times. The V call is TRBV18, the J call TRBJ1-2; no clear D. The CDR3 totals 13 residues. V shed 2 bases and J shed 12 bases, with 16 bases lying between them. The germline gives CDR1 KGHSH, CDR2 LQKENI. This CDR3 reads CASSPISEGPHTF. The CDR3 DNA is TGTGCCAGCTCACCAATTTCGGAAGGGCCCCACACCTTC. Based on the CDR3 plus reference TRBV18 and TRBJ1-2, the full variable domain is NAGVMQNPRHLVRRRGQEARLRCSPMKGHSHVYWYRQLPEEGLKFMVYLQKENIIDESGMPKERFSAEFPKEGPSILRIQQVVRGDSAAYFCASSPISEGPHTFGSGTRLTVV.

For this clonotype: Given a much more abundant clone one base away, this may be a read error. The V gene is TRBV13, the J gene TRBJ1-1; D not resolved. From germline, CDR1 is PRHDT and CDR2 FYEKMQ (reference sequence). The CDR3 has 17 amino acids. The V gene lost 3 bases and the J gene lost 0 bases, with 17 bases spanning the gap. CDR3 in DNA: TGTGCCAGCAGCTTGTCCCAACTATTTCCCATGAACACTGAAGCTTTCTTT. This gives the protein CASSLSQLFPMNTEAFF. The complete variable domain, with remaining parts taken from reference TRBV13 and TRBJ1-1, reads AAGVIQSPRHLIKEKRETATLKCYPIPRHDTVYWYQQGPGQDPQFLISFYEKMQSDKGSIPDRFSAQQFSDYHSELNMSSLELGDSALYFCASSLSQLFPMNTEAFFGQGTRLTVV.

This clonotype showed up just a few times. This chain connects TRBV7-9 to TRBJ1-1, with D possibly matching TRBD1 (6 bases). Trimming removed 6 bases at V and 3 bases at J, with 23 bases between. From germline, CDR1 is SEHNR and CDR2 FQNEAQ (reference sequence). This CDR3 region has 17 residues. CDR3 nucleotide sequence: TGTGCCAGCAGACAATCCCCTGTCGGGGGGCTCGACACTGAAGCTTTCTTT. This codes for CASRQSPVGGLDTEAFF.

The chain recombines TRBV10-3 with TRBJ2-2; 7 bases are a match to TRBD1. V was pared by 6 bases and J by 4 bases, with 8 bases of the junction left unmatched. Per the germline V gene, CDR1 is ENHRY and CDR2 is SYGVKD. The CDR3 has 15 residues. CDR3 sequence (DNA): TGTGCCATCAGAAGACAGGGCCCGATCACCGGGGAGCTGTTTTTT. This gives the protein CAIRRQGPITGELFF.

This clonotype turned up a few times. The rearrangement joins TRBV28 to TRBJ2-1; TRBD2 agrees at 9 bases. The CDR3 extends over 15 amino acids. The V segment lost 5 bases and the J segment 6 bases; nucleotides outside the gene matches: 8. The germline V gene encodes CDR1 MDHEN and CDR2 SYDVKM. The CDR3 sequence: CASSPIAGVSNEQFF. As DNA, the CDR3 is TGTGCCAGCAGTCCCATAGCGGGAGTTAGCAATGAGCAGTTCTTC.

In this sample, this clonotype turned up a few times. The chain carries TRBV5-1 and TRBJ2-6, with D unresolved. The CDR3 covers 16 residues. The V end lost 1 base, the J end lost 3 bases, and 11 bases lay between the germline ends. CDR1 is SGHRS, CDR2 YFSETQ, per germline. Here the CDR3 reads CASSLTAGGGANVLTF. The DNA of the CDR3 is TGCGCCAGCAGCTTGACGGCAGGCGGTGGGGCCAACGTCCTGACTTTC. Full variable domain (rest looked up from reference TRBV5-1 and TRBJ2-6): KAGVTQTPRYLIKTRGQQVTLSCSPISGHRSVSWYQQTPGQGLQFLFEYFSETQRNKGNFPGRFSGRQFSNSRSEMNVSTLELGDSALYLCASSLTAGGGANVLTFGAGSRLTVL.

Written as DNA, the CDR3 is TGTGCCAGCAGTCGAACTCGGGGATTCCACGAGCAGTACTTC. Translated, it gives CASSRTRGFHEQYF. This sequence joins TRBV28 and TRBJ2-7; possible D gene TRBD2, 5 bases. The CDR3 spans 14 residues. Germline CDR1 reads MDHEN; CDR2 reads SYDVKM. Trimming cost V 5 bases and J 5 bases, with 16 bases left between them.

This clonotype has ten or more counts. The genes are TRBV11-3 and TRBJ1-1; 11 positions agree with TRBD1. CDR3 length equals 19 residues. The V gene end was trimmed by 1 base and the J gene end by 1 base; junction bases not matched to a gene: 11. Germline V gives CDR1 SGHNT, CDR2 YENEEA. The CDR3 region is CASSLAQVGQGVQNTEAFF. The CDR3 nucleotides are TGTGCCAGCAGCTTAGCCCAAGTGGGACAGGGGGTCCAGAACACTGAAGCTTTCTTT.

This chain joins TRBV4-3 and TRBJ1-2, with 9 nucleotides matching TRBD1. V lost 1 base, J lost 7 bases, and 4 bases stayed unmatched. CDR1 and CDR2 (germline): LGHNA, YSLEER. The CDR3 is 14 residues long. CDR3 amino acids: CASSQVQGASGYTF. CDR3 sequence (DNA): TGCGCCAGCAGCCAAGTACAGGGGGCGTCTGGCTACACCTTC.

Many counts were recorded for this clonotype. This chain joins TRBV11-3 and TRBJ2-7, with TRBD2 identical over 7 bases. This CDR3 spans 14 amino acids. The trim removed 4 bases at V and 5 bases at J, leaving 8 bases unmatched. Germline V gene sequence: CDR1 SGHNT, CDR2 YENEEA. The CDR3 loop reads CASSWRGGVHEQYF. For the CDR3, the DNA is TGTGCCAGCAGCTGGCGCGGGGGAGTCCACGAGCAGTACTTC.

The V and J genes are TRBV13 and TRBJ2-5, with D perhaps matching TRBD2 (7 bases). The CDR3 has 16 residues. Germline CDR1 and CDR2: PRHDT and FYEKMQ (reference sequence). Deletions cut 0 bases from V and 4 bases from J, with 15 bases between. Here the CDR3 DNA reads TGTGCCAGCAGCTTAGGCCTTGGGGGGGCTGCAGAGACCCAGTACTTC. It translates to CASSLGLGGAAETQYF.

At least ten counts were recorded for this clonotype. This chain links TRBV6-1 with TRBJ2-5; unclear D gene. V lost 5 bases and J 4 bases, leaving 5 bases between the germline ends. Germline CDR1 is MNHNS and CDR2 is SASEGT. The length of the CDR3 is 11 residues. The CDR3 here is CASSRLETQYF. Here the CDR3 DNA reads TGTGCCAGCAGTAGACTAGAGACCCAGTACTTC.

This chain connects TRBV7-2 to TRBJ2-7; 7 positions agree with TRBD1. J was trimmed by 6 bases and V by 1 base; bases with no gene match: 9. Germline V gene data show CDR1 as SGHTA and CDR2 as FQGNSA. This CDR3 contains 15 residues. The CDR3: CASSLEGRGRVEQYF. The CDR3 DNA reads as TGTGCCAGCAGCTTAGAGGGAAGGGGGCGGGTCGAGCAGTACTTC.

The chain is built from TRBV7-9 and TRBJ1-4; tentatively, D is TRBD1 (6 bases). The CDR3 extends over 14 amino acids. Germline assignment: CDR1 SEHNR and CDR2 FQNEAQ (reference sequence). V lost 0 bases, J lost 6 bases, and 8 bases lay in between. DNA of the CDR3: TGTGCCAGCAGCTTAGCAGGGGGTGATGAAAAACTGTTTTTT. Encoded protein: CASSLAGGDEKLFF.

This clonotype was counted at least ten times. The chain has TRBV20-1 and TRBJ2-7; D gene ambiguous. The CDR3 runs to 12 residues. Germline V CDR1 and CDR2: DFQATT, SNEGSKA (reference sequence). The V gene lost 2 bases and the J gene lost 2 bases, with 7 bases spanning the gap. CDR3 sequence: CSARIGAYEQYF. As DNA, the CDR3 is TGCAGTGCTAGAATTGGGGCCTACGAGCAGTACTTC.

The chain carries TRBV12-3 or TRBV12-4 and TRBJ2-6; a possible D gene is TRBD2 (6 bases). The V gene lost 2 bases and the J gene lost 2 bases, with 16 bases spanning the gap. This CDR3 is built from 18 residues. In DNA, the CDR3 is TGTGCCAGCAGTTTATCCCTTCCATGGGGGGCTGGGGCCAACGTCCTGACTTTC. It codes for CASSLSLPWGAGANVLTF.